These 30 T cell receptor beta chains originate from one sample sequenced in a study of memory CD4+ T cells and cytomegalovirus serostatus. Repertoires were generated with immunoSEQ multiplex PCR, while TCRdb's copy carries only in-frame clones and drops some. The sample lists approximately 61,000 clones, roughly four fifths occurring once. Single viable CD3+CD4+CD8-CD45RO+ cells were sorted as the memory CD4+ T cells. The sequencing sample was made of memory CD4+ T cells from blood. The receptors originated from an adult in good health and CMV-seronegative.

CDR3 in amino acids: CASSERPYPGTAPYEQYF. CDR3 DNA: TGTGCCAGCAGTGAACGTCCATATCCTGGGACAGCCCCCTACGAGCAGTACTTC. V and J are TRBV2 and TRBJ2-7; 7 positions agree with TRBD1. This CDR3 is built from 18 residues. V lost 2 bases and J lost 2; bases outside the gene matches: 15. Germline-derived CDR1 and CDR2 are SNHLY and FYNNEI.

The chain combines TRBV14 with TRBJ2-2; TRBD2 agrees at 13 bases. This CDR3 is built from 18 residues. Germline lookup yields CDR1 SGHDN and CDR2 FVKESK. V was clipped by 2 bases and J by 5 bases; unmatched bases: 8. The CDR3 sequence: CASSQRTSGRVGTGELFF. CDR3 coding DNA: TGTGCCAGCAGCCAAAGGACTAGCGGGAGAGTAGGGACCGGGGAGCTGTTTTTT.

This clone was seen a single time. The V gene is TRBV10-1, the J gene TRBJ2-7; perhaps D is TRBD1 or TRBD2 (5 bases each). V was pared by 6 bases and J by 2 bases, with 11 bases between. This CDR3 region has 13 residues. Germline CDR1 and CDR2: WNHNN and SYGVQD (reference sequence). The CDR3 loop is CASSRDRAYEQYF. The CDR3 DNA reads TGCGCCAGCAGCCGGGACCGAGCCTACGAGCAGTACTTC.

This rearrangement joins TRBV18 to TRBJ1-2; D is ambiguous. V dropped 1 base and J dropped 0 bases, with 15 bases sitting between them. Germline V gene sequence: CDR1 KGHSH, CDR2 LQKENI. The CDR3 runs 17 residues. The CDR3 nucleotides read TGTGCCAGCTCACCACTTGCCGGGGAGAGGTCTAACTATGGCTACACCTTC. This encodes CASSPLAGERSNYGYTF.

This clone was observed a handful of times. The chain carries TRBV7-3 and TRBJ2-2; D not certain. Germline V CDR1 and CDR2: SGHTA, FQGTGA. CDR3 length: 13 residues. Trimming shortened V by 1 base and J by 6 bases, and 6 bases separated the two germline ends. The CDR3 spells CASSLKSAGELFF. The DNA for the CDR3 is TGTGCCAGCAGCTTAAAGTCGGCCGGGGAGCTGTTTTTT.

V is TRBV7-2 and J is TRBJ2-1; D unresolved. The ends were cut back, 6 bases at V and 5 bases at J, with 14 bases in the middle. CDR1 and CDR2 (germline): SGHTA, FQGNSA. The CDR3 has 14 amino acids. For the CDR3, the DNA is TGTGCCAGCAGTCAAGGACGGCCGCACAATGAGCAGTTCTTC. It encodes CASSQGRPHNEQFF.

The V and J genes are TRBV21-1 and TRBJ2-7; the D call of TRBD2 is as the table states it, not checked on the DNA. TRBV21-1 is classified as a pseudogene. The CDR3 has 15 amino acids. The CDR3 here is CASSTSASGTYEQYF. In nucleotides, the CDR3 is TGTGCCAGCAGCACGTCGGCTAGCGGGACCTACGAGCAGTACTTC.

The genes are TRBV7-2 and TRBJ2-5; tentative D call: TRBD1 (6 bases). V lost 1 base, J lost 7 bases, and 7 bases lay in between. Germline V gene sequence: CDR1 SGHTA, CDR2 FQGNSA. The length of the CDR3 is 12 residues. In DNA form, the CDR3 reads TGTGCCAGCAGCTTAGTGGGGGCGACCCAGTACTTC. This encodes CASSLVGATQYF.

The rearrangement links TRBV29-1 to TRBJ1-6; D is ambiguous. Trimming removed 6 bases at V and 5 bases at J, with 11 bases between. Germline V gene sequence: CDR1 SQVTM, CDR2 ANQGSEA. The CDR3 is 13 amino acids. The CDR3 protein is CSVRGNHNSPLHF. CDR3 nucleotide sequence: TGCAGCGTCCGCGGGAACCATAATTCACCCCTCCACTTT.

The chain carries TRBV6-5 and TRBJ1-1; D is uncertain. This CDR3 spans 13 amino acids. Deletions cut 2 bases from V and 1 base from J, with 5 bases between. Germline values: CDR1 MNHEY, CDR2 SVGAGI. The CDR3 sequence is CASSYAANTEAFF. In DNA form, the CDR3 reads TGTGCCAGCAGTTACGCGGCGAACACTGAAGCTTTCTTT.

V is TRBV13 and J is TRBJ1-1, with a possible D match to TRBD1 (5 bases). CDR3 length: 16 amino acids. Trimming left V 1 base short and J 5 bases short, with 17 bases between. CDR1 and CDR2 (germline): PRHDT, FYEKMQ (reference sequence). This chain's CDR3 is CASSLEYSGEGTEAFF. The CDR3, as DNA: TGTGCCAGCAGCTTAGAGTATTCGGGTGAGGGGACTGAAGCTTTCTTT.

The chain combines TRBV5-4 with TRBJ2-5; D possibly uses TRBD1 or TRBD2 (5 bases each). Germline V gene lookup returns CDR1 SGHNT and CDR2 YYREEE (reference sequence). The CDR3 is made up of 14 amino acids. The V end lost 4 bases, the J end lost 2 bases, and 12 bases lay between the germline ends. CDR3 DNA: TGTGCCAGCAGCATTGGGACGGGACAAGAGACCCAGTACTTC. Translating it yields CASSIGTGQETQYF. The whole variable domain, remainder taken from reference TRBV5-4 and TRBJ2-5, is ETGVTQSPTHLIKTRGQQVTLRCSSQSGHNTVSWYQQALGQGPQFIFQYYREEENGRGNFPPRFSGLQFPNYSSELNVNALELDDSALYLCASSIGTGQETQYFGPGTRLLVL.

A single count supports this clone. A junction end diverges from the germline sequence, so it may reflect a read error. V usage is TRBV6-1 and J usage is TRBJ2-3; 8 bases match TRBD2. CDR1 MNHNS and CDR2 SASEGT come from the germline V gene. The CDR3 is 14 amino acids. The CDR3 nucleotides read TGTGCCAGCAGTAAAGCGGGGGAGGGAGATACGCAGTATTTT. This sequence encodes CASSKAGEGDTQYF.

The chain combines TRBV6-6 with TRBJ2-4; D is uncertain. Deletions cut 2 bases from V and 4 bases from J, with 9 bases between. CDR3 length: 14 residues. Germline loops: CDR1 MNHNY, CDR2 SVGAGI (reference sequence). DNA for the CDR3: TGTGCCAGCAGTTACGTGGGCGAAAAAAACATTCAGTACTTC. This codes for CASSYVGEKNIQYF.

CDR3 DNA sequence: TGTGCCAGCAGGAAGAACACTGAAGCTTTCTTT. Amino acids: CASRKNTEAFF. V is TRBV27 and J is TRBJ1-1; D is undetermined. The V end lost 6 bases, the J end lost 1 base, and 3 bases lay between the germline ends. This CDR3 region has 11 residues. The germline gives CDR1 MNHEY, CDR2 SMNVEV (reference sequence).

This clone has more than one count but fewer than ten. The gene calls are TRBV7-6 and TRBJ1-1; 9 bases are a match to TRBD1. The CDR3 sequence is 15 residues long. V shed 5 bases and J 1 base; nucleotides not matched to a gene: 5. Germline V gene sequence: CDR1 SGHVS, CDR2 FNYEAQ. The CDR3 DNA sequence: TGTGCCAGCAGCACACTGGGACAGGGGAACACTGAAGCTTTCTTT. Protein: CASSTLGQGNTEAFF.

The CDR3 DNA reads TGTGCCAGCAGTCGACAGGGGGCGGGCGAGCAGTACTTC. Its translation: CASSRQGAGEQYF. The chain employs TRBV6-6 and TRBJ2-7; TRBD1 matches at 10 bases. Germline loops: CDR1 MNHNY, CDR2 SVGAGI (reference sequence). CDR3 size: 13 residues. Losses at the gene ends were 5 bases for V and 6 bases for J; bases not matched to a gene: 4.

The V call is TRBV2, the J call TRBJ2-6, with 9 bases that match TRBD1. J lost 1 base, V lost 10 bases, and 8 bases had no gene match. This CDR3 comprises 16 residues. The germline V gene has CDR1 SNHLY and CDR2 FYNNEI. Written as DNA, the CDR3 is TGTGCCACCCGGCGGGGACAGGGTTCTGGGGCCAACGTCCTGACTTTC. Its translation is CATRRGQGSGANVLTF.

Sample share makes this clone medium-sized. In DNA form, the CDR3 reads TGTGCCAGCAGCCAAGGAGAGTATGGCTACACCTTC. Amino acid sequence: CASSQGEYGYTF. The V gene is TRBV4-2, the J gene TRBJ1-2; D is undetermined. V lost 1 base and J 5 bases, leaving 5 bases between the germline ends. The CDR3 runs 12 residues. Looked up from germline, CDR1 is LGHNA and CDR2 is YNFKEQ.

This chain joins TRBV7-3 and TRBJ2-7; TRBD1 or TRBD2 may be the D gene (6 bases each). The CDR3 covers 13 residues. Trimming pared 3 bases from V and 4 bases from J, leaving 10 bases between. Per germline, CDR1 SGHTA and CDR2 FQGTGA. In nucleotides, the CDR3 is TGTGCCAGCAGCTTGGAAGGGGGGTACGAGCAGTACTTC. This codes for CASSLEGGYEQYF.

The rearrangement joins TRBV7-8 to TRBJ2-7, with 7 bases lining up with TRBD2. Trimming took 3 bases from V and 5 from J; bases not matched to a gene: 7. The CDR3 contains 14 residues. The germline gives CDR1 SGHVS, CDR2 FQNEAQ. CDR3 coding DNA: TGTGCCAGCAGCTTGGGGGGGGACGCCCACGAGCAGTACTTC. Translating gives CASSLGGDAHEQYF.

V and J are TRBV7-6 and TRBJ2-5; D may be TRBD2 (6 bases). Germline CDR1 SGHVS, CDR2 FNYEAQ. V was cut by 0 bases and J by 4 bases, with 6 bases left in between. The CDR3 is 13 residues long. CDR3 DNA: TGTGCCAGCAGCTTAGCGCGGGGAGAGACCCAGTACTTC. It encodes CASSLARGETQYF.

V usage is TRBV5-1 and J usage is TRBJ2-7; D unclear. The CDR3 loop spans 12 amino acids. CDR1 is SGHRS and CDR2 is YFSETQ in the germline V gene. V lost 4 bases and J 0 bases, leaving 5 bases between the germline ends. CDR3 bases: TGCGCCAGCAGCGGGGTCTCCTACGAGCAGTACTTC. Translating it yields CASSGVSYEQYF.

The chain links TRBV28 to TRBJ1-4, with 9 bases aligning to TRBD1. Germline CDR1 MDHEN, CDR2 SYDVKM. V shed 6 bases and J 8 bases; nucleotides not matched to a gene: 7. This CDR3 has 14 residues. DNA for the CDR3: TGTGCCAGCAGGGGACAGGGCCAGGGGGAAAAACTGTTTTTT. It yields the protein CASRGQGQGEKLFF.

This clone is labeled as medium-sized. V is TRBV18 and J is TRBJ2-7; 12 bases fit TRBD2. V trimming: 3 bases; J trimming: 2 bases; junction bases outside the gene matches: 2. Germline values: CDR1 KGHSH, CDR2 LQKENI. The CDR3 spans 15 residues. The CDR3 DNA is TGTGCCAGCTCACCGAGGACTAGCGGGGCCTACGAGCAGTACTTC. Translation: CASSPRTSGAYEQYF.

V gene TRBV10-3 combines with J gene TRBJ2-3, with D perhaps being TRBD1 or TRBD2 (5 bases each). This CDR3 spans 12 amino acids. CDR1 is ENHRY and CDR2 is SYGVKD in the germline V gene. The ends were cut back, 0 bases at V and 10 bases at J, with 8 bases in the middle. CDR3 amino acids: CAISESRDAQYF. CDR3 nucleotide sequence: TGTGCCATCAGTGAGTCCAGGGACGCGCAGTATTTT.

This clone was detected once. The chain uses TRBV29-1 and TRBJ2-3; 7 bases align to TRBD1. With 7 bases clipped from V and 2 bases from J, the junction kept 12 bases outside the gene matches. The CDR3 sequence is 15 residues long. CDR1 and CDR2 (germline): SQVTM, ANQGSEA. The DNA of the CDR3 is TGCAGCGCAGCTACAGGGGTCCCAGCCACAGATACGCAGTATTTT. It encodes CSAATGVPATDTQYF.

This clone showed up just a few times. The V and J genes are TRBV7-9 and TRBJ1-1; D is ambiguous. Trimming removed 5 bases at V and 11 bases at J, with 9 bases between. In germline, CDR1 is SEHNR, CDR2 FQNEAQ (reference sequence). The CDR3 totals 10 residues. Here the CDR3 reads CASSITDAFF. Here the CDR3 DNA reads TGTGCCAGCAGCATCACCGACGCTTTCTTT.

The chain employs TRBV7-8 and TRBJ1-2; D may be TRBD1 (6 bases). V lost 5 bases and J 5 bases, leaving 15 bases between the germline ends. The CDR3 is 14 residues long. Germline V gene lookup returns CDR1 SGHVS and CDR2 FQNEAQ. The CDR3 spells CASSEAGAGYGYTF. CDR3 bases: TGTGCCAGCAGCGAAGCGGGGGCCGGGTATGGCTACACCTTC.

The V and J genes are TRBV27 and TRBJ2-7, with D possibly TRBD2 on 6 matching bases. The V end was cut by 8 bases, the J end by 4 bases, with 9 bases between. CDR3 length equals 11 residues. Germline V gene data show CDR1 as MNHEY and CDR2 as SMNVEV (reference sequence). CDR3 sequence reads: CASGGTYEQYF. The CDR3 DNA is TGTGCCAGCGGCGGGACGTACGAGCAGTACTTC.